These T cell receptor beta chains were read from a single sample in a study of cytomegalovirus exposure and HLA in healthy donors. Data came from immunoSEQ multiplex PCR; TCRdb stores just in-frame clones and leaves some out. This sample has under 130,000 clones, with around two thirds found just once. The sequencing input was PBMCs. The receptors shown here come from a young man in good health and CMV-seropositive. CDR3s include the opening cysteine and the closing phenylalanine or tryptophan. A D gene is named only where the DNA matches it firmly. Clone size appears in some rows only: once, few, many, or a class for an expanded clone.

J gene | D gene | clone size | V gene | CDR3 DNA | CDR3 protein
TRBJ2-1 | NA | NA | TRBV19 | TGTGCCAGTAGTCTCACAGGGTACAATGAGCAGTTCTTC | CASSLTGYNEQFF
TRBJ2-5 | TRBD2 | NA | TRBV9 | TGTGCCAGCAGCTCTCGGGGGGGAGAGGAGACCCAGTACTTC | CASSSRGGEETQYF
TRBJ2-2 | TRBD2 | few | TRBV4-1 | TGCGCCAGCAGCCAAGATCGGGCGGGGGGCTACACCGGGGAGCTGTTTTTT | CASSQDRAGGYTGELFF
TRBJ2-7 | NA | few | TRBV7-9 | TGTGCCAGCAGCTTAGCTCTCCGGAGGTCCGAGCAGTACTTC | CASSLALRRSEQYF
TRBJ1-1 | NA | NA | TRBV14 | TGTGCCAGCAGCCAAGGAGTTCGCGGATACATGAACACTGAAGCTTTCTTT | CASSQGVRGYMNTEAFF
TRBJ2-1 | TRBD2 | NA | TRBV7-8 | TGTGCCAGCAGCTTACCAGGCGGGGGCAATGAGCAGTTCTTC | CASSLPGGGNEQFF
TRBJ1-1 | NA | NA | TRBV7-8 | TGTGCCAGCTCACCATCAACAGGGTTGGGAGACACTGAAGCTTTCTTT | CASSPSTGLGDTEAFF
TRBJ2-2 | TRBD1 | few | TRBV11-2 | TGTGCCAGCAGGAAACTCAGGGGGCGCACCACCGGGGAGCTGTTTTTT | CASRKLRGRTTGELFF
TRBJ2-7 | TRBD2 | NA | TRBV18 | TGTGCCAGCTCACCACCTGTCGGGGGGGAAGAAACCTACGAGCAGTACTTC | CASSPPVGGEETYEQYF
TRBJ2-5 | TRBD2 | NA | TRBV6-1 | TGTGCCAGCAGTGATGGCGGGGGGGACCCTAGGGAGCAGTACTTC | CASSDGGGDPREQYF
TRBJ1-2 | TRBD1 | NA | TRBV27 | TGTGCCAGCACCCCCGGGGACAGGGCGGGAGGCTACACCTTC | CASTPGDRAGGYTF
TRBJ2-5 | NA | NA | TRBV6-5 | TGTGCCAGCAGCTCCCCGACTAGTGGGGTTGAGACCCAGTACTTC | CASSSPTSGVETQYF
TRBJ2-6 | NA | NA | TRBV2 | TGTGCCAGCAGTGAAGAGACAGGAAGAGTCTCTGGGGCCAACGTCCTGACTTTC | CASSEETGRVSGANVLTF
TRBJ1-4 | NA | few | TRBV30 | TGTGCCTGGAGTGTCGAGGGTAAACTGTTTTTT | CAWSVEGKLFF
TRBJ2-7 | TRBD1 | NA | TRBV6-6 | TGTGCCAGCAGCCTGACAGGGCCGGGCTACGAGCAGTACTTC | CASSLTGPGYEQYF
TRBJ2-1 | NA | NA | TRBV7-9 | TGTGCCAGCAGCCCACTCCCTTCCAATGAGCAGTTCTTC | CASSPLPSNEQFF
TRBJ1-2 | NA | NA | TRBV7-8 | TGTGCCAGCAGCCCCCCCGCGGCGTCGGGCTACACCTTC | CASSPPAASGYTF
TRBJ2-7 | NA | NA | TRBV27 | TGTGCCAGCAGTTTAACCGGGGGGCCATCCTACGAGCAGTACTTC | CASSLTGGPSYEQYF
TRBJ1-4 | TRBD1 | NA | TRBV6-1 | TGTGCCAGCAGCAGTGGGACAGGGTTTAATGAAAAACTGTTTTTT | CASSSGTGFNEKLFF
TRBJ2-4 | NA | NA | TRBV7-9 | TGTGCCAGTAGCCCGTCGGGTAACATTCAGTACTTC | CASSPSGNIQYF
TRBJ2-2 | NA | NA | TRBV11-1 | TGTGCCAGCAGCTTTTGGGGGCCCGGGGAGCTGTTTTTT | CASSFWGPGELFF
TRBJ2-7 | TRBD2 | few | TRBV18 | TGTGCCAGCTCACCAGGGGGAGGGACGGGCTCCTACGAGCAGTACTTC | CASSPGGGTGSYEQYF
TRBJ2-2 | NA | many | TRBV4-1 | TGCGCCAGCAGCCAAGAGCCCGCGGGGCCTTCCACCGGGGAGCTGTTTTTT | CASSQEPAGPSTGELFF
TRBJ2-7 | NA | NA | TRBV10-3 | TGTGCCATCACCCCGGGGGGCTACTCCTACGAGCAGTACTTC | CAITPGGYSYEQYF
TRBJ2-7 | NA | NA | TRBV6-5 | TGTGCCAGCAGTTACTCTGCAGGGCTTCCCTACGAGCAGTACTTC | CASSYSAGLPYEQYF
TRBJ2-1 | TRBD2 | NA | TRBV5-1 | TGCGCCAGCAGCTTGGTCCTAGCGGGGGGATACAATGAGCAGTTCTTC | CASSLVLAGGYNEQFF
TRBJ1-3 | TRBD1 | NA | TRBV7-9 | TGTGCCAGCAGCAGACAGGGCCTAAACACCATATATTTT | CASSRQGLNTIYF
TRBJ2-7 | NA | NA | TRBV27 | TGTGCCAGCAGTCCGGACAGATACTCCTACGAGCAGTACTTC | CASSPDRYSYEQYF